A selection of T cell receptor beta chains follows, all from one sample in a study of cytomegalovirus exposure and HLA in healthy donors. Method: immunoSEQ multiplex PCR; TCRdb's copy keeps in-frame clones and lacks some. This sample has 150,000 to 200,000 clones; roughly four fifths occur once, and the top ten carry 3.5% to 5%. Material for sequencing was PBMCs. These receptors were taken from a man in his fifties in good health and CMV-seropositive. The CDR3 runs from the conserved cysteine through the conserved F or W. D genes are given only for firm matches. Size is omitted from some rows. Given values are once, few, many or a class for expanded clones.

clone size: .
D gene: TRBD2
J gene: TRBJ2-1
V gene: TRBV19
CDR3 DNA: TGTGCCAGTAGTACTAGCGGGCTCTCCTACAATGAGCAGTTCTTC
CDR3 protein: CASSTSGLSYNEQFF

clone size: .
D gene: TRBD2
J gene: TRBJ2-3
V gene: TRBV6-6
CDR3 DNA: TGTGCCAGCAGCTATACTAGCGGGAGTGATACGCAGTATTTT
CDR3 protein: CASSYTSGSDTQYF

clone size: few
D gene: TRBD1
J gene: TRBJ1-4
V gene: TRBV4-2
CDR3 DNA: TGTGCCAGCAGCCGACCGGGACAGGGTAATGAAAAACTGTTTTTT
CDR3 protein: CASSRPGQGNEKLFF

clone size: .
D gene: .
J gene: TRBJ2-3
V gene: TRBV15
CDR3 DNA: TGTGCCACCAACAGGGCCGGGGGAGATACGCAGTATTTT
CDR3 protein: CATNRAGGDTQYF

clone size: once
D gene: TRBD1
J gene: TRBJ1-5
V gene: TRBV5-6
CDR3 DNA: TGTGCCAGCAGCTCACGACAGGGTTACAATCAGCCCCAGCATTTT
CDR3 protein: CASSSRQGYNQPQHF

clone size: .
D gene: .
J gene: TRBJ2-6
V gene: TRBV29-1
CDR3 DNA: TGCAGCGTTGAGGCGATACAGGGAACCAACGTCCTGACTTTC
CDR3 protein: CSVEAIQGTNVLTF

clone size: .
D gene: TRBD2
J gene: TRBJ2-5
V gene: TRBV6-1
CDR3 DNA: TGTGCCAGCAGTGAATGGCGGGAGATACTCCAGGAGACCCAGTACTTC
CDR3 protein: CASSEWREILQETQYF

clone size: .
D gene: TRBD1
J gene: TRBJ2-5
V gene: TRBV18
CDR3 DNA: TGTGCCAGCTCACCGTCGGACAGGGGTAGGGAGACCCAGTACTTC
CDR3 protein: CASSPSDRGRETQYF

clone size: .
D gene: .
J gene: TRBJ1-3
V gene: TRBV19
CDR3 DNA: TGTGCCAGTAGTATCGGGGGTAGATCTGGAAACACCATATATTTT
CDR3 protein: CASSIGGRSGNTIYF

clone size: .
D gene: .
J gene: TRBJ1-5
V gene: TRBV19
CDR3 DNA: TGTGCCAGTAGTCCCCGGTATTCCTTGCTCAATCAGCCCCAGCATTTT
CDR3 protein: CASSPRYSLLNQPQHF

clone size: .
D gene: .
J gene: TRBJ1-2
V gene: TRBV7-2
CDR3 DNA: TGTGCCAGCACACCGGGGGGCTATGGCTACACCTTC
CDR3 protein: CASTPGGYGYTF

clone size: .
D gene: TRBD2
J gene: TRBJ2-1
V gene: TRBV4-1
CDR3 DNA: TGCGCCAGCAGCCCACAACTAGCGGGAGACTACAATGAGCAGTTCTTC
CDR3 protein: CASSPQLAGDYNEQFF

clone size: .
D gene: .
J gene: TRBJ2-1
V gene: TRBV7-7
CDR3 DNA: TGTGCCAGCAGCCCCAGATTCGGGACAATCCTAAACAATGAGCAGTTCTTC
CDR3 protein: CASSPRFGTILNNEQFF

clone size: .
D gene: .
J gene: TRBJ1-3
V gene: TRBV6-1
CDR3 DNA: TGTGCCAGCAGACGAGGACAGTCAAACGGAAACACCATATATTTT
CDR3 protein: CASRRGQSNGNTIYF

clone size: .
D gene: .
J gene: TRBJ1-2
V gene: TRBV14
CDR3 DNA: TGTGCCAGCAGCCAAGACTTCGATGGCTACACCTTC
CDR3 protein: CASSQDFDGYTF

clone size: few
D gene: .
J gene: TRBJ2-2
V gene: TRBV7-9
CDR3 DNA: TGTGCCAGCAGCGCCTACAGGGACACCGGGGAGCTGTTTTTT
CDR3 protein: CASSAYRDTGELFF

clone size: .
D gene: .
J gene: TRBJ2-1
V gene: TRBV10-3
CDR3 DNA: TGTGCCGCGGGACTCCGGGACAGTTACAATGAGCAGTTCTTC
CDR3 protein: CAAGLRDSYNEQFF

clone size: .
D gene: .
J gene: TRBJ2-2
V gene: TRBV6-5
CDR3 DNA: TGTGCCAGCAGTATACAGGGCCCGGACACCGGGGAGCTGTTTTTT
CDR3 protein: CASSIQGPDTGELFF

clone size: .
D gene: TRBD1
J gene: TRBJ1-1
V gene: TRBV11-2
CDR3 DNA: TGTGCCAGCAGTCGACAGGGGACCGTGAACACTGAAGCTTTCTTT
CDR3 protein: CASSRQGTVNTEAFF

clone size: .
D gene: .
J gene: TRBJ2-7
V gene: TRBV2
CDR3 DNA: TGTGCCAGCAGTGACTCAGGGCAGGGTTTCTACGAGCAGTACTTC
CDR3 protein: CASSDSGQGFYEQYF

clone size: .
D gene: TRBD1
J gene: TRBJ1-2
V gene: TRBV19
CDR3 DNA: TGTGCCAGTAGTATAGGGGGAGTTCGGGACAGGCGCTTCTATGGCTACACCTTC
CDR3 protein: CASSIGGVRDRRFYGYTF

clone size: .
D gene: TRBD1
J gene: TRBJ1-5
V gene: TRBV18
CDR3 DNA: TGTGCCAGCCAAAAGACAGGGGGCGACGGGAATCAGCCCCAGCATTTT
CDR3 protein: CASQKTGGDGNQPQHF

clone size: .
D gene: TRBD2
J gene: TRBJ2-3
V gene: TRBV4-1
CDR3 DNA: TGCGCCAGCAGCCAAGGACCACTAGCGGGGGAGAGCACAGATACGCAGTATTTT
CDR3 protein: CASSQGPLAGESTDTQYF

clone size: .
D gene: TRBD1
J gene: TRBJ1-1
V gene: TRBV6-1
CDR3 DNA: TGTGCCAGCAGGGAATGGGGACAGGCGAACACTGAAGCTTTCTTT
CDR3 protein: CASREWGQANTEAFF

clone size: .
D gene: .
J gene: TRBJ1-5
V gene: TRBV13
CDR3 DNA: TGTGCCAGCAGCTTGGGGGGGCAGGGCAATCAGCCCCAGCATTTT
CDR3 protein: CASSLGGQGNQPQHF

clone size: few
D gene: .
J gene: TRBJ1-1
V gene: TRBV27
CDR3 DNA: TGTGCCAGCAGTTGGGGTGGGGGGAGAGCTTTCTTT
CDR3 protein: CASSWGGGRAFF

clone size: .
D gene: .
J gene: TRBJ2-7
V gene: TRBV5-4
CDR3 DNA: TGTGCCAGCAGCCGCGACGGGTCCTACGAGCAGTACTTC
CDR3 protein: CASSRDGSYEQYF

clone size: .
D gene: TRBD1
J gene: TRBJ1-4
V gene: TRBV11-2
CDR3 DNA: TGTGCCAGCAGTTCCGGGACAGGGGGAGAAAAACTGTTTTTT
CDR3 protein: CASSSGTGGEKLFF

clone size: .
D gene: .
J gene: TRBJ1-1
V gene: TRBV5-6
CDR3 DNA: TGTGCCAGCAGCTTGAGCGGACAGATTGAAGCTTTCTTT
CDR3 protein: CASSLSGQIEAFF

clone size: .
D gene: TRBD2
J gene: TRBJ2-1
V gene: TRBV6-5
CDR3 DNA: TGTGCCAGCAGGATAGCGGGAGGAATCAATGAGCAGTTCTTC
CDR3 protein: CASRIAGGINEQFF

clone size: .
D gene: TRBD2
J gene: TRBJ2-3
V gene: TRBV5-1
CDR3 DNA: TGCGCCAGCAGCCCTGGGCGGTTAGCGGGGACAGATACGCAGTATTTT
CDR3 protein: CASSPGRLAGTDTQYF

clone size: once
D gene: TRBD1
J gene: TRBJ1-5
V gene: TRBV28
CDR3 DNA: TGTGCCAGCAGTTTGTACGGACAGGATTTTCGTCAGCCCCAGCATTTT
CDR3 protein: CASSLYGQDFRQPQHF